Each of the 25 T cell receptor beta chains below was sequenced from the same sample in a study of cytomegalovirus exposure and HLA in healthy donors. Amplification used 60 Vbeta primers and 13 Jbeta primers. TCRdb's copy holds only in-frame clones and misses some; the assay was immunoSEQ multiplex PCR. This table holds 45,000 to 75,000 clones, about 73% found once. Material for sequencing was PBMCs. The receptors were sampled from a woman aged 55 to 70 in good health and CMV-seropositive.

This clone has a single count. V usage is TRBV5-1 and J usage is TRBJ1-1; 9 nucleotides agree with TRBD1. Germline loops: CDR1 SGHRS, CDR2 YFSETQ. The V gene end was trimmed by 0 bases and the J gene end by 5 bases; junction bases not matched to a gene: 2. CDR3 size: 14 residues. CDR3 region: CASSLGDRDTEAFF. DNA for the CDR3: TGCGCCAGCAGCTTGGGGGACAGGGATACTGAAGCTTTCTTT.

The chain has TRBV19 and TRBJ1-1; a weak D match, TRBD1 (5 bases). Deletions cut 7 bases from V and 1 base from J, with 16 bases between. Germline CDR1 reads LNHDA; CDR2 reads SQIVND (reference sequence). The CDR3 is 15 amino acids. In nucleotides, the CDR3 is TGTGCCAGTACTACCTCCGGCCAGGGGAACACTGAAGCTTTCTTT. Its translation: CASTTSGQGNTEAFF.

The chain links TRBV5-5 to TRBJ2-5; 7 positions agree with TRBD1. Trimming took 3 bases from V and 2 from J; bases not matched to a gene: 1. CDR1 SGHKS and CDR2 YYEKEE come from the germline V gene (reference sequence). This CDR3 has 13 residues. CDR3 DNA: TGTGCCAGCAGCTCGGGACAGCAAGAGACCCAGTACTTC. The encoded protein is CASSSGQQETQYF.

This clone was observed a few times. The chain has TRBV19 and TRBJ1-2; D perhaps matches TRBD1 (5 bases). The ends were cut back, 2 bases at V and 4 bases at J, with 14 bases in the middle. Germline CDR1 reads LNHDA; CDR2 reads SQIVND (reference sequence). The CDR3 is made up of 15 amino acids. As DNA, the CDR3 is TGTGCCAGTAGTATACTGCAAGCAGGGTCCTATGGCTACACCTTC. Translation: CASSILQAGSYGYTF.

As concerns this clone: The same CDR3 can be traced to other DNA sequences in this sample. The DNA of the CDR3 is TGTGCCAGCAGTCCCGGGACAACGTACAATGAGCAGTTCTTC. It encodes CASSPGTTYNEQFF. V and J are TRBV27 and TRBJ2-1; D is perhaps TRBD1 (6 bases). Germline values: CDR1 MNHEY, CDR2 SMNVEV (reference sequence). V lost 5 bases, J lost 4 bases, and 12 bases lay in between. The CDR3 covers 14 residues.

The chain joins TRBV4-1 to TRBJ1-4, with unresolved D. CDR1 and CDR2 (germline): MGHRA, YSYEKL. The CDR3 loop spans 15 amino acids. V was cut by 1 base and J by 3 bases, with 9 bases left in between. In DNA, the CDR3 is TGCGCCAGCAGCCAAGTAGCGGGTGCTAATGAAAAACTGTTTTTT. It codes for CASSQVAGANEKLFF.

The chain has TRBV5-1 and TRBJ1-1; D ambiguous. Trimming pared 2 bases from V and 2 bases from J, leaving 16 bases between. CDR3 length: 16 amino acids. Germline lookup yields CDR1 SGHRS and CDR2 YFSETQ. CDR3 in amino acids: CASSLLAGEINTEAFF. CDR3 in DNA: TGCGCCAGCAGCTTATTGGCAGGTGAGATTAACACTGAAGCTTTCTTT. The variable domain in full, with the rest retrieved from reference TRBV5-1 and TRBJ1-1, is KAGVTQTPRYLIKTRGQQVTLSCSPISGHRSVSWYQQTPGQGLQFLFEYFSETQRNKGNFPGRFSGRQFSNSRSEMNVSTLELGDSALYLCASSLLAGEINTEAFFGQGTRLTVV.

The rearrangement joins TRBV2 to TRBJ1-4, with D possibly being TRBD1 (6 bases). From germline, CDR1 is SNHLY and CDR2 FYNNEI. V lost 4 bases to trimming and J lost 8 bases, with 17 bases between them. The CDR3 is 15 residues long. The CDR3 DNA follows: TGTGCCAGCAGTGCAGGTTCGGCAGGGGAGGAAAAACTGTTTTTT. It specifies CASSAGSAGEEKLFF.

This chain's CDR3 is CASRTGSSNQPQHF. Written as DNA, the CDR3 is TGTGCCAGCAGAACAGGGTCTAGCAATCAGCCCCAGCATTTT. This chain connects TRBV28 to TRBJ1-5; tentative D call: TRBD1 (6 bases). The CDR3 length is 14 residues. With 6 bases removed from V and 0 bases from J, the gap between germline ends came to 9 bases. Germline-derived CDR1 and CDR2 are MDHEN and SYDVKM.

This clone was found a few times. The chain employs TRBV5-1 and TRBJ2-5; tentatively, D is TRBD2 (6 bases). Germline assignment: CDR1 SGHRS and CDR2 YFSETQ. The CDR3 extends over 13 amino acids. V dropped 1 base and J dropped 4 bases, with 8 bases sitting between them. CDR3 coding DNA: TGCGCCAGCAGCTTGCCGGGAGCAGAGACCCAGTACTTC. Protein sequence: CASSLPGAETQYF.

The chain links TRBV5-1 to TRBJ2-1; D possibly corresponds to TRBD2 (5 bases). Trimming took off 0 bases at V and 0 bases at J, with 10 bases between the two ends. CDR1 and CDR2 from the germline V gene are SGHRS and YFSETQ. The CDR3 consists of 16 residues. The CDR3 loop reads CASSLGSGPSYNEQFF. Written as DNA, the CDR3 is TGCGCCAGCAGCTTGGGAAGCGGACCCTCCTACAATGAGCAGTTCTTC. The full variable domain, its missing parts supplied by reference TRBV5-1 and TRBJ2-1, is KAGVTQTPRYLIKTRGQQVTLSCSPISGHRSVSWYQQTPGQGLQFLFEYFSETQRNKGNFPGRFSGRQFSNSRSEMNVSTLELGDSALYLCASSLGSGPSYNEQFFGPGTRLTVL.

CDR3 loop: CASSSPAGGLNIQYF. DNA for the CDR3: TGTGCCAGCAGTTCCCCGGCCGGGGGGTTGAACATTCAGTACTTC. V gene TRBV28 combines with J gene TRBJ2-4; 7 nucleotides line up with TRBD2. Trimming at V came to 4 bases and at J to 7 bases, leaving 10 bases not matched to a gene. This CDR3 is built from 15 residues. Germline V gene lookup returns CDR1 MDHEN and CDR2 SYDVKM.

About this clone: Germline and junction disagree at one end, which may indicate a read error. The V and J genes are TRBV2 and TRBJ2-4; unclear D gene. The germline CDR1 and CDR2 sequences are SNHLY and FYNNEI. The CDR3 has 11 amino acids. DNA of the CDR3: TGTGCCAGCGGTGAATACGAGATTCAGTACTTC. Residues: CASGEYEIQYF. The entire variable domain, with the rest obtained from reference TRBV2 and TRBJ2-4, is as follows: EPEVTQTPSHQVTQMGQEVILRCVPISNHLYFYWYRQILGQKVEFLVSFYNNEISEKSEIFDDQFSVERPDGSNFTLKIRSTKLEDSAMYFCASGEYEIQYFGAGTRLSVL.

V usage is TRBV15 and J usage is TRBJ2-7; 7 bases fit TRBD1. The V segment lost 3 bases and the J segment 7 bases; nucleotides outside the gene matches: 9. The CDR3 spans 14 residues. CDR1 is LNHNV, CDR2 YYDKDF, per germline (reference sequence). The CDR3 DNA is TGTGCCACCAGCAGGGGACAGCCCAGCGATGAGCAGTACTTC. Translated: CATSRGQPSDEQYF.

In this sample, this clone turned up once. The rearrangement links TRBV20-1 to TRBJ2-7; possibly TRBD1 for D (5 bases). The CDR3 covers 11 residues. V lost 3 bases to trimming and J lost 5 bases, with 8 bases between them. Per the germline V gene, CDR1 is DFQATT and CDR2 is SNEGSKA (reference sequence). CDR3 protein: CSASPGHEQYF. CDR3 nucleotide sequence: TGCAGTGCTAGCCCAGGGCACGAGCAGTACTTC.

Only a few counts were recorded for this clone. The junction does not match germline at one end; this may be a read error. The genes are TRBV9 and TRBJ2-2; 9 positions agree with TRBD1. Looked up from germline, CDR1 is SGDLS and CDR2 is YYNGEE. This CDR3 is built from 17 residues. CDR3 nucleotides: TGTGCCAGCAGCGTAGTAAGGGACAGGGCGAACACCGGGGAGCTTTTTTTT. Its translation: CASSVVRDRANTGELFF.

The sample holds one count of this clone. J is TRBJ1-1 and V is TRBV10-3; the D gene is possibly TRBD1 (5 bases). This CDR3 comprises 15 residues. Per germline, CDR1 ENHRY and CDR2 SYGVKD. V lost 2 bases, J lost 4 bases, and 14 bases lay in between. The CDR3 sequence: CAISERVGRGTEAFF. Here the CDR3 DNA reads TGTGCCATCAGTGAGAGGGTAGGAAGGGGCACTGAAGCTTTCTTT.

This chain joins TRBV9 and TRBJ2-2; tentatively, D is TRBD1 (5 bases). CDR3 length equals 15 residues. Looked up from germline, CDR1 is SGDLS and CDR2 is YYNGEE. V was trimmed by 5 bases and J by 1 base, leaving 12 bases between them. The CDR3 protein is CASSANRLNTGELFF. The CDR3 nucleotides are TGTGCCAGCAGTGCCAACAGGTTGAACACCGGGGAGCTGTTTTTT.

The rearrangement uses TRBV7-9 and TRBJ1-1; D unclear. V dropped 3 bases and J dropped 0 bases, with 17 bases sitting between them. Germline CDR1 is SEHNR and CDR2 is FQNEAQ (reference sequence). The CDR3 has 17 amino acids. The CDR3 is CASSLILGPNLNTEAFF. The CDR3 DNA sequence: TGTGCCAGCAGCTTGATCCTAGGCCCCAATCTGAACACTGAAGCTTTCTTT. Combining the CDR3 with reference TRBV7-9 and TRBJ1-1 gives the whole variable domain DTGVSQNPRHKITKRGQNVTFRCDPISEHNRLYWYRQTLGQGPEFLTYFQNEAQLEKSRLLSDRFSAERPKGSFSTLEIQRTEQGDSAMYLCASSLILGPNLNTEAFFGQGTRLTVV.

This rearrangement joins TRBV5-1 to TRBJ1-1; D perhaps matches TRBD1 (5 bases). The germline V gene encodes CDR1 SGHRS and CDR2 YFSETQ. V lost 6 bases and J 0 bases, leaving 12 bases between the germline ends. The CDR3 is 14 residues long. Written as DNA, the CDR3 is TGCGCCAGCACCTCCGGGGGGTTGAACACTGAAGCTTTCTTT. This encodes CASTSGGLNTEAFF. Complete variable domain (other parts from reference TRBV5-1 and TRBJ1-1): KAGVTQTPRYLIKTRGQQVTLSCSPISGHRSVSWYQQTPGQGLQFLFEYFSETQRNKGNFPGRFSGRQFSNSRSEMNVSTLELGDSALYLCASTSGGLNTEAFFGQGTRLTVV.

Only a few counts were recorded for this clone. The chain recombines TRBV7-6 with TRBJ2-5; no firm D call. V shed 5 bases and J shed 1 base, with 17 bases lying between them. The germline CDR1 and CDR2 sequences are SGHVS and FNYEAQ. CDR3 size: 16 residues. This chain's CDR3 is CASSPGTLELQETQYF. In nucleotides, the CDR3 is TGTGCCAGCAGCCCAGGAACATTGGAACTCCAAGAGACCCAGTACTTC.

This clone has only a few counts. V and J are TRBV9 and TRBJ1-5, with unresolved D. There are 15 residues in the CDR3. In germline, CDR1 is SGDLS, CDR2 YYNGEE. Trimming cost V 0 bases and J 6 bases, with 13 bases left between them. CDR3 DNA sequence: TGTGCCAGCAGCGTAGATGTGGGAGAGGGTCAGCCCCAGCATTTT. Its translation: CASSVDVGEGQPQHF.

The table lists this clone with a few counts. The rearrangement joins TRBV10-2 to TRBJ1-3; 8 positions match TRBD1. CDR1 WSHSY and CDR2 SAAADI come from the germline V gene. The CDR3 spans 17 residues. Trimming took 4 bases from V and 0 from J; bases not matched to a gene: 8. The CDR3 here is CASSGQRQGSSGNTIYF. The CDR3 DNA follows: TGCGCCAGCAGTGGGCAACGACAGGGGAGCTCTGGAAACACCATATATTTT.

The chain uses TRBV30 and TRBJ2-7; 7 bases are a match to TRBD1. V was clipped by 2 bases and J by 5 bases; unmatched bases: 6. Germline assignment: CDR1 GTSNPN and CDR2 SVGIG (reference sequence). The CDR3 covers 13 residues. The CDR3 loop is CAWSLDRNDEQYF. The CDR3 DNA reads TGTGCCTGGAGTTTGGACAGGAACGACGAGCAGTACTTC.

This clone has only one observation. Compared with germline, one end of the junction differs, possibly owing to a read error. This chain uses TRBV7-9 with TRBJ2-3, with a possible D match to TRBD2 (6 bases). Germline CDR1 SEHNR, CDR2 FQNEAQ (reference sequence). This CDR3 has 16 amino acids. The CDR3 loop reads CSSSDRDSWARDTQYF. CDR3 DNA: TGTTCCAGCAGTGATCGGGACTCATGGGCACGAGATACGCAGTATTTT.